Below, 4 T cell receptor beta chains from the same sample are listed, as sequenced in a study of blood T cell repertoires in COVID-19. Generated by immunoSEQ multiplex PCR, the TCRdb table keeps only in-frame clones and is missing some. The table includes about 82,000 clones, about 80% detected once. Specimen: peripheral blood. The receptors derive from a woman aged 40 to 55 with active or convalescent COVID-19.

CDR3 in amino acids: CASSYSNVRGYGYTF. The DNA of the CDR3 is TGTGCCAGCAGTTACTCGAATGTGCGGGGGTATGGCTACACCTTC. The rearrangement joins TRBV6-5 to TRBJ1-2; TRBD1 is a possible D gene (5 bases). Deletions cut 0 bases from V and 5 bases from J, with 13 bases between. Germline CDR1 is MNHEY and CDR2 is SVGAGI. The CDR3 is made up of 15 amino acids.

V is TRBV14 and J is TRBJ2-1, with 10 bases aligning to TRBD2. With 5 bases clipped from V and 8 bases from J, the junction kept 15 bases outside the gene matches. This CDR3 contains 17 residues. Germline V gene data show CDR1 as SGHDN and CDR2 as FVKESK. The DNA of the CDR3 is TGTGCCAGCAGCTTCATCGGGGCTAGCGGGAGTCGGGATGAGCAGTTCTTC. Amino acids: CASSFIGASGSRDEQFF.

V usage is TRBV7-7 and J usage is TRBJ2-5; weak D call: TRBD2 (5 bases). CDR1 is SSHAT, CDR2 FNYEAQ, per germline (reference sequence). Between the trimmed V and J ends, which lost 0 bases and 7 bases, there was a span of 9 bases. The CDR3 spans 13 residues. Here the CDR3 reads CASSLAGEVTQYF. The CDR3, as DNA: TGTGCCAGCAGCTTAGCGGGAGAGGTGACCCAGTACTTC.

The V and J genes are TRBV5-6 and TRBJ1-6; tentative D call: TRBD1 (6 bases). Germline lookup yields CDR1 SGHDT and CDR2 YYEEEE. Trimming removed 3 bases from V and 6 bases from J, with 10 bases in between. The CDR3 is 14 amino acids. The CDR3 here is CASSYRESNSPLHF. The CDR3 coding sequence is TGTGCCAGCAGCTACAGGGAGAGTAATTCACCCCTCCACTTT.